This TCR beta chain was documented in a study of blood T cell repertoires in COVID-19. Self-reported history from a screening survey and questionnaire set each donor's cohort. The germline gives CDR1 SGHTA, CDR2 FQGNSA. V was trimmed by 1 base and J by 2 bases, leaving 9 bases between them. This CDR3 region has 15 residues. Sequencing used immunoSEQ multiplex PCR; TCRdb keeps in-frame clones, though not all of them. The sample contains approximately 240,000 clones, about 85% of which appear only once. The source material was PBMCs or T cells enriched from blood (not recorded which). The genes are TRBV7-2 and TRBJ2-1; D is perhaps TRBD1 (5 bases). This TCR derives from a woman in her 30s with acute COVID-19. The CDR3 region is CASSLVGAPYNEQFF. Here the CDR3 DNA reads TGTGCCAGCAGCTTAGTAGGGGCCCCCTACAATGAGCAGTTCTTC.